This TCR beta chain comes out of a study of blood T cells in healthy people across ages. A J-beta primer mix and a sample-barcoded 5' primer were used in a second PCR of roughly 6 to 11 cycles. MiXCR, applied by TCRdb to the 5' RACE reads, yields one record per CDR3 protein. The table has roughly 700,000 distinct CDR3 sequences, 20% to 25% seen once. CDR1 is SQVTM and CDR2 is ANQGSEA in the germline V gene. V lost 7 bases to trimming and J lost 6 bases; unmatched junction nucleotides: 3. This CDR3 is built from 11 residues. These data were likewise used in another study, on T cells of mothers and their children. That study adds: cDNA was synthesized from all extracted RNA at roughly 1.5 ug per reaction.

Sequenced: blood. The chain is built from TRBV29-1 and TRBJ1-2; 9 bases match TRBD1. The TCR was taken from a boy between 10 and 17 years old in good health. The CDR3: CSARDRDGYTF. CDR3 coding DNA: TGCAGCGCCCGGGACAGGGATGGCTACACCTTC.